This TCR beta chain was obtained from a study of cytomegalovirus exposure and HLA in healthy donors. Germline CDR1 and CDR2: MGHRA and YSYEKL. Trimming cost V 3 bases and J 11 bases; bases outside gene matches: 14. The CDR3 runs 15 residues. On this clone itself: Antigen specificity is unknown.

Healthy bone marrow donors supplied every sample. Overall study findings and caveats: Later on, analysis showed that most CMV-associated TCR beta chains appeared to be HLA-restricted. Immune exposure was documented only through CMV serostatus.

Primers included in the PCR were 60 Vbeta and 13 Jbeta primers. Original processing methods: Tens of millions of unique TCR beta chains, roughly 10 million shared, were counted in a later analysis. The data were produced by immunoSEQ multiplex PCR, yet TCRdb's version contains in-frame clones alone and is incomplete. V, J and clone size are those of that table, while D and trimming were read from the DNA. Of 150,000 to 200,000 clones listed, roughly 80% are singletons. The TCR comes from a male donor in good health and CMV-seropositive. Source material: PBMCs. The chain is built from TRBV4-1 and TRBJ2-5; TRBD1 agrees at 8 bases. DNA of the CDR3: TGCGCCAGCAGCCATCTGGGTGGACAGGGTGGAGAGCAGTACTTC. It yields the protein CASSHLGGQGGEQYF.